The T cell receptor beta chain under discussion was sequenced for a study of blood T cells in healthy people across ages. Findings of the study overall: The study found TCR beta diversity correlated strongly with naive T cell percentage. Greater diversity and more naive CD4+ cells were seen in long-lived donors than in aged donors.

It was with a sample-barcoded 5' primer and a J-beta primer mix that a second PCR of roughly 7 to 11 cycles was run. TCRdb re-analysed the 5' RACE reads in MiXCR, keeping a single row per CDR3 protein. The sample records 1.5 million to 2 million distinct CDR3 sequences, 25% to 30% being singletons. In this sample, this clonotype turned up many times. What it binds is unknown. There were healthy Caucasian individuals from Russia, aged roughly 6 to 100, serving as donors. Isolation recovered at least 6.5 million PBMCs from every sample. The J segment lost 4 bases and the V segment lost 5 bases, leaving 7 bases of the junction unmatched. Germline CDR1 SGHRS, CDR2 YFSETQ. The CDR3 is 15 amino acids.

The origin of this receptor is a woman between 25 and 40 years old in good health. The J gene is TRBJ2-1, the V gene TRBV5-1; 9 bases are shared with TRBD1. The specimen was blood. The CDR3 spells CASRLGTGLYNEQFF. The CDR3 DNA follows: TGCGCCAGCAGGCTTGGGACAGGGCTTTACAATGAGCAGTTCTTC.